What follows are 27 T cell receptor beta chains derived from one specimen sequenced in a study of graft-versus-host responses after intestinal transplantation. The antigens of these receptors remain unknown. Profiling relied on immunoSEQ multiplex PCR, and the TCRdb table lists in-frame clones only, not all of them. The data hold about 120,000 clones, with just under 95% observed a single time. Sequencing used unstimulated CD4+ T cells sorted from spleen or lymph node cells, obtained before intestinal transplant. These receptors were taken from a human donor who received an intestinal transplant.

The J gene is TRBJ2-3, the V gene TRBV9, with 9 bases identical to TRBD2. This CDR3 has 16 amino acids. J gave up 5 bases and V 2 bases, and 9 bases lay outside the gene matches. CDR1 SGDLS and CDR2 YYNGEE come from the germline V gene. CDR3 protein: CASSVRAGGPGDTQYF. As DNA, the CDR3 is TGTGCCAGCAGCGTTAGGGCGGGAGGGCCTGGAGATACGCAGTATTTT.

The J gene is TRBJ1-2, the V gene TRBV28; possible D gene TRBD1, 5 bases. V was trimmed by 6 bases and J by 4 bases, leaving 15 bases between them. CDR3 length equals 14 residues. Germline lookup yields CDR1 MDHEN and CDR2 SYDVKM. The CDR3 bases are TGTGCCAGCAGACCCGGGACTCATAGCTATGGCTACACCTTC. Its protein is CASRPGTHSYGYTF.

As to this clone: The identical CDR3 is also encoded by other nucleotide sequences in the sample. This chain joins TRBV7-9 and TRBJ2-3; D remains ambiguous. V shed 6 bases and J shed 3 bases, with 7 bases lying between them. The CDR3 is 12 residues long. Germline V lookup: CDR1 SEHNR, CDR2 FQNEAQ (reference sequence). In nucleotides, the CDR3 is TGTGCCAGCAGTTTGGGGACAGATACGCAGTATTTT. Its protein is CASSLGTDTQYF. Complete variable domain (other parts from reference TRBV7-9 and TRBJ2-3): DTGVSQNPRHKITKRGQNVTFRCDPISEHNRLYWYRQTLGQGPEFLTYFQNEAQLEKSRLLSDRFSAERPKGSFSTLEIQRTEQGDSAMYLCASSLGTDTQYFGPGTRLTVL.

J is TRBJ1-4 and V is TRBV10-3; D unresolved. Germline lookup yields CDR1 ENHRY and CDR2 SYGVKD. The length of the CDR3 is 13 residues. Between the trimmed V and J ends, which lost 6 bases and 3 bases, there was a span of 8 bases. The CDR3 DNA reads as TGTGCCATCAGGGGGTCCGCTAATGAAAAACTGTTTTTT. As protein: CAIRGSANEKLFF.

The J gene is TRBJ1-3, the V gene TRBV5-5, with 9 bases that match TRBD1. Germline-derived CDR1 and CDR2 are SGHKS and YYEKEE (reference sequence). After removal of 3 bases from V and 4 bases from J, the junction contained 2 bases not matched to a gene. The CDR3 length is 14 residues. CDR3 protein: CASSWTGDGNTIYF. The CDR3 bases are TGTGCCAGCAGCTGGACAGGGGACGGAAACACCATATATTTT.

V is TRBV5-1 and J is TRBJ1-2; 7 bases are a match to TRBD1. J lost 7 bases, V lost 2 bases, and 23 bases had no gene match. CDR1 is SGHRS and CDR2 is YFSETQ in the germline V gene. The CDR3 runs to 19 residues. The CDR3 is CASSLDPSALRQGRGGYTF. The CDR3 region has the DNA TGCGCCAGCAGCTTAGACCCCTCTGCTCTGAGACAGGGAAGGGGTGGCTACACCTTC.

The V gene is TRBV27, the J gene TRBJ1-3; D might be TRBD1 (5 bases). The CDR3 has 15 amino acids. V was cut by 6 bases and J by 0 bases, with 12 bases left in between. Germline V gene lookup returns CDR1 MNHEY and CDR2 SMNVEV (reference sequence). CDR3 nucleotides: TGTGCCAGCAGAGGGACTTACAGCTCTGGAAACACCATATATTTT. Its protein is CASRGTYSSGNTIYF.

This rearrangement joins TRBV13 to TRBJ2-7; D possibly corresponds to TRBD1 (6 bases). CDR3 size: 14 residues. The germline CDR1 and CDR2 sequences are PRHDT and FYEKMQ (reference sequence). The V end lost 3 bases, the J end lost 2 bases, and 11 bases lay between the germline ends. The CDR3 coding sequence is TGTGCCAGCAGCTTGATAGACAGGCCCTACGAGCAGTACTTC. It is translated as CASSLIDRPYEQYF.

The chain uses TRBV5-4 and TRBJ2-1; D uncertain. The CDR3 is made up of 14 amino acids. Germline V CDR1 and CDR2: SGHNT, YYREEE (reference sequence). Trimming took 1 base from V and 4 from J, leaving 9 bases between them. The CDR3 sequence: CASSLSSRYNEQFF. The CDR3 nucleotides are TGTGCCAGCAGCTTGTCTTCCAGGTACAATGAGCAGTTCTTC.

The chain carries TRBV7-2 and TRBJ2-5, with D possibly being TRBD1 or TRBD2 (5 bases each). This CDR3 is built from 14 residues. Deletions cut 0 bases from V and 5 bases from J, with 10 bases between. CDR1 and CDR2 (germline): SGHTA, FQGNSA. For the CDR3, the DNA is TGTGCCAGCAGCTTAGCCGGATGGGGGGAGACCCAGTACTTC. As protein: CASSLAGWGETQYF.

This rearrangement joins TRBV2 to TRBJ2-1; a weak D match, TRBD2 (6 bases). Germline values: CDR1 SNHLY, CDR2 FYNNEI. CDR3 length: 15 residues. Trimming stripped 4 bases from V and 0 bases from J, with 10 bases between. CDR3 protein: CASSVLANSYNEQFF. The CDR3 DNA sequence: TGTGCCAGCAGTGTTCTAGCGAACTCCTACAATGAGCAGTTCTTC.

This clone has a handful of counts. CDR3 coding DNA: TGTGCCAGCTCACCAGGGGCAGAGGGCTCTGGGGCCAACGTCCTGACTTTC. Its protein is CASSPGAEGSGANVLTF. The chain links TRBV18 to TRBJ2-6; tentatively, D is TRBD1 or TRBD2 (5 bases each). Germline CDR1 and CDR2: KGHSH and LQKENI. Trimming took off 2 bases at V and 0 bases at J, with 11 bases between the two ends. The length of the CDR3 is 17 residues.

The V and J genes are TRBV6-1 and TRBJ1-1; D unclear. The CDR3 is 14 amino acids. From germline, CDR1 is MNHNS and CDR2 SASEGT. V lost 5 bases and J 1 base, leaving 11 bases between the germline ends. The CDR3 bases are TGTGCCAGCAGTTATATTGGCCAGAACACTGAAGCTTTCTTT. Translated: CASSYIGQNTEAFF.

V is TRBV9 and J is TRBJ2-7; 10 bases align to TRBD1. The CDR3 loop spans 15 amino acids. The germline CDR1 and CDR2 sequences are SGDLS and YYNGEE. Trimming cost V 3 bases and J 4 bases; bases outside gene matches: 7. The CDR3 here is CASSEGTGARYEQYF. The DNA for the CDR3 is TGTGCCAGCAGCGAGGGGACAGGGGCTAGATACGAGCAGTACTTC.

The V gene is TRBV6-5, the J gene TRBJ2-3; TRBD1 is a possible D gene (5 bases). The germline V gene encodes CDR1 MNHEY and CDR2 SVGAGI. This CDR3 has 15 residues. The V and J ends lost 2 bases and 6 bases respectively, with 15 bases between them. The CDR3 DNA reads as TGTGCCAGCAGTTACAGACCAGGGATAGGGGATACGCAGTATTTT. Translating gives CASSYRPGIGDTQYF.

This rearrangement joins TRBV6-5 to TRBJ1-1, with D possibly matching TRBD1 (5 bases). Germline V CDR1 and CDR2: MNHEY, SVGAGI. Trimming cost V 5 bases and J 0 bases, with 13 bases left between them. The CDR3 loop spans 15 amino acids. CDR3 bases: TGTGCCAGCAGTCAGCAGGGACGGATGAACACTGAAGCTTTCTTT. This translates into CASSQQGRMNTEAFF.

This chain connects TRBV10-2 to TRBJ1-1, with D maybe TRBD1 (6 bases). Germline CDR1 reads WSHSY; CDR2 reads SAAADI. V was trimmed by 7 bases and J by 11 bases, leaving 23 bases between them. This CDR3 region has 14 residues. Here the CDR3 reads CASMVSGGGRQAFF. In DNA form, the CDR3 reads TGCGCCAGCATGGTTTCGGGGGGCGGCCGTCAGGCTTTCTTT.

The V and J genes are TRBV30 and TRBJ1-2; maybe TRBD1 (5 bases). V was clipped by 1 base and J by 2 bases, with 11 bases between them. Germline V lookup: CDR1 GTSNPN, CDR2 SVGIG (reference sequence). The CDR3 runs to 14 residues. Here the CDR3 DNA reads TGTGCCTGGAGTGGCGCGACAGTGAACTATGGCTACACCTTC. Translation gives CAWSGATVNYGYTF.

As for this clone: Within the sample, other DNA sequences also encode this same CDR3. The CDR3, as DNA: TGTGCCAGCAGTTTGAAAGAGACCCAGTACTTC. This codes for CASSLKETQYF. The chain is built from TRBV6-6 and TRBJ2-5, with no clear D. The length of the CDR3 is 11 residues. V lost 4 bases and J lost 3, with 3 bases in between. Looked up from germline, CDR1 is MNHNY and CDR2 is SVGAGI (reference sequence).

The table lists this clone with a count of one. This chain connects TRBV28 to TRBJ1-1; a possible D gene is TRBD1 (6 bases). The CDR3 length is 12 residues. Germline values: CDR1 MDHEN, CDR2 SYDVKM. The V end was cut by 5 bases, the J end by 4 bases, with 8 bases between. CDR3 sequence: CASSRGGTEAFF. CDR3 nucleotide sequence: TGTGCCAGCAGTAGGGGGGGCACTGAAGCTTTCTTT.

This clone was counted a few times. V gene TRBV28 combines with J gene TRBJ2-2; 12 nucleotides agree with TRBD2. The CDR3 loop spans 15 amino acids. Germline V gene data show CDR1 as MDHEN and CDR2 as SYDVKM. V shed 7 bases, J shed 8 bases, and the junction held 8 bases outside the gene matches. The CDR3: CASTPRLAGGGELFF. CDR3 DNA: TGTGCCAGCACCCCTCGGCTAGCGGGAGGGGGGGAGCTGTTTTTT. The full variable domain, its missing parts supplied by reference TRBV28 and TRBJ2-2, is DVKVTQSSRYLVKRTGEKVFLECVQDMDHENMFWYRQDPGLGLRLIYFSYDVKMKEKGDIPEGYSVSREKKERFSLILESASTNQTSMYLCASTPRLAGGGELFFGEGSRLTVL.

The chain joins TRBV23-1 to TRBJ2-3; 16 positions agree with TRBD2. TRBV23-1 is noted as an ORF with a role that remains uncertain. The CDR3 runs 15 residues. Trimming at V came to 4 bases and at J to 10 bases, leaving 5 bases not matched to a gene. The CDR3 nucleotides are TGCGCCAGCAGTCGGGGGACTAGCGGGAGGGGGGCGCAGTATTTT. Translation: CASSRGTSGRGAQYF.

The CDR3 nucleotides read TGTGCCACCAGCAGCCCCCCAGATAGCGGGATCGGTGGGGAGCTGTTTTTT. Translating it yields CATSSPPDSGIGGELFF. J is TRBJ2-2 and V is TRBV15; 8 bases line up with TRBD2. The V gene end was trimmed by 3 bases and the J gene end by 8 bases; junction bases not matched to a gene: 14. Germline CDR1 and CDR2: LNHNV and YYDKDF (reference sequence). The CDR3 runs 17 residues.

This chain uses TRBV30 with TRBJ1-1; D unclear. Trimming stripped 4 bases from V and 7 bases from J, with 13 bases between. Germline CDR1 reads GTSNPN; CDR2 reads SVGIG (reference sequence). The CDR3 runs to 12 residues. The CDR3 here is CAWIARPVEAFF. The DNA of the CDR3 is TGTGCCTGGATAGCCAGACCAGTTGAAGCTTTCTTT.

The chain joins TRBV6-5 to TRBJ2-2; D is tentatively TRBD1 or TRBD2 (5 bases each). V was trimmed by 2 bases and J by 5 bases, leaving 9 bases between them. The CDR3 runs 14 residues. CDR1 and CDR2 from the germline V gene are MNHEY and SVGAGI. CDR3 nucleotide sequence: TGTGCCAGCAGTTACGAGGGGTTTACCGGGGAGCTGTTTTTT. As protein: CASSYEGFTGELFF.

This chain joins TRBV5-6 and TRBJ2-5; weak D call: TRBD2 (7 bases). This CDR3 is built from 14 residues. Trimming stripped 5 bases from V and 5 bases from J, with 16 bases between. Germline CDR1 is SGHDT and CDR2 is YYEEEE. The CDR3 loop reads CASRSAGAVETQYF. The CDR3 DNA follows: TGTGCCAGCAGGTCTGCGGGGGCCGTGGAGACCCAGTACTTC.

The J gene is TRBJ2-1, the V gene TRBV9, with no clear D. CDR3 size: 13 residues. CDR1 and CDR2 (germline): SGDLS, YYNGEE. V lost 3 bases and J lost 9, with 13 bases in between. The CDR3 DNA reads as TGTGCCAGCAGCGCCACTTTCTCGGGTGAGCAGTTCTTC. This translates into CASSATFSGEQFF.